This T cell receptor beta chain stems from a study of vaccination effects on CD4 cells after COVID-19. About the research overall: After expansion with viral peptide pools in the ViraFEST assay, antigen-specific CD4+ T cells were sequenced.

CD4+ T cell isolation took place after nine to eleven days of culture. TCRdb's copy holds only in-frame clones and misses some; the assay was immunoSEQ multiplex PCR. This repertoire shows about 72,000 clones, approximately 80% found once; its top ten account for about 2.1%. This CDR3 region has 14 residues. Trimming left V 2 bases short and J 4 bases short, with 12 bases between. Germline V gene data show CDR1 as SGHRS and CDR2 as YFSETQ. Regarding this clone: As yet, its antigen is unknown.

The receptor was derived from a human donor who received a COVID-19 vaccine. The sequencing here drew on CD4+ T cells from PBMCs cultured without peptide, taken before COVID-19 vaccination. The V and J genes are TRBV5-1 and TRBJ2-5; D could derive from TRBD1 or TRBD2 (5 bases each). In DNA form, the CDR3 reads TGCGCCAGCAGCTTTAACGGGGCCCTAGAGACCCAGTACTTC. It codes for CASSFNGALETQYF.